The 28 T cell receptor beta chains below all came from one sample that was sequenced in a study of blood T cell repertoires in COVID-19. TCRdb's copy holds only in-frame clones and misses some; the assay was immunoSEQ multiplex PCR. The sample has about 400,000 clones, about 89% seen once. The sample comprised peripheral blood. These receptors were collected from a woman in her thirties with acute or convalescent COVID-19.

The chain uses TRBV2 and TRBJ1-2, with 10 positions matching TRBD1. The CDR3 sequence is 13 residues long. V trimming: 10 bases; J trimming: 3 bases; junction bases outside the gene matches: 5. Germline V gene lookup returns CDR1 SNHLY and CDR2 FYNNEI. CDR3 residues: CANSGTGDYGYTF. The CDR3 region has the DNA TGTGCCAATTCCGGGACAGGGGACTATGGCTACACCTTC. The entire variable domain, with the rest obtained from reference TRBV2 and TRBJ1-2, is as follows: EPEVTQTPSHQVTQMGQEVILRCVPISNHLYFYWYRQILGQKVEFLVSFYNNEISEKSEIFDDQFSVERPDGSNFTLKIRSTKLEDSAMYFCANSGTGDYGYTFGSGTRLTVV.

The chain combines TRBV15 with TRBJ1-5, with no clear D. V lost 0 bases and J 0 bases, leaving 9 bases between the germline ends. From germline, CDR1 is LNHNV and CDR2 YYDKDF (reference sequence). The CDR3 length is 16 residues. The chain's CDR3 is CATSREGSYSNQPQHF. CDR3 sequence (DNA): TGTGCCACCAGCAGAGAGGGCTCTTATAGCAATCAGCCCCAGCATTTT.

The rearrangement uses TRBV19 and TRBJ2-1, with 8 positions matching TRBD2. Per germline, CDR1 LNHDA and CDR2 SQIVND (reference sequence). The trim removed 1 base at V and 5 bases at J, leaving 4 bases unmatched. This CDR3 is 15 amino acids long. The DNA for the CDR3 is TGTGCCAGTAGTATAGCGGGGGGGCTACACAATGAGCAGTTCTTC. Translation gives CASSIAGGLHNEQFF.

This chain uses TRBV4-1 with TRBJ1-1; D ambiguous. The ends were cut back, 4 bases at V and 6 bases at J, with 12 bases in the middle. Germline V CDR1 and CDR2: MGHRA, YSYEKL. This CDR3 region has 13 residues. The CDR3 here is CASSPSFEAEAFF. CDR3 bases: TGCGCCAGCAGCCCGAGTTTTGAGGCTGAAGCTTTCTTT.

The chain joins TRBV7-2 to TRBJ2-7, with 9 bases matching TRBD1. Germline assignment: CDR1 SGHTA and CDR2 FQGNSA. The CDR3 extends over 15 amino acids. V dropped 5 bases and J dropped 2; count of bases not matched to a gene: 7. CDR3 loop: CASSIRTGETYEQYF. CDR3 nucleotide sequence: TGTGCCAGCAGCATACGGACAGGGGAAACCTACGAGCAGTACTTC.

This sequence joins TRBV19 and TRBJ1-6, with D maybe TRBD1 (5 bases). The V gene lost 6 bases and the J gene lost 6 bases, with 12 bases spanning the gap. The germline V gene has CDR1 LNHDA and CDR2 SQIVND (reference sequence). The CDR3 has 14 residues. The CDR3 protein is CASRPRGTNSPLHF. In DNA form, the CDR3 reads TGTGCCAGTAGGCCCCGGGGGACTAATTCACCCCTCCACTTT.

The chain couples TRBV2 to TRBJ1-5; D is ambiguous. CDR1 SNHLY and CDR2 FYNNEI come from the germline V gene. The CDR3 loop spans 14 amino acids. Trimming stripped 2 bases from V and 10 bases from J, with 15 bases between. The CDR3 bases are TGTGCCAGCAGTGAATGGCTGGGCTTAGACCCCCAGCATTTT. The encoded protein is CASSEWLGLDPQHF.

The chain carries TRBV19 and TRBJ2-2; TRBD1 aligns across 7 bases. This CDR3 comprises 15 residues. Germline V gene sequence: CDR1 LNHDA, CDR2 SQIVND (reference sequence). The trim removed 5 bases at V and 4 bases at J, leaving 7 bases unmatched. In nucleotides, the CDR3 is TGTGCCAGTAGTCTCCTTCACAGGGGCACCGGGGAGCTGTTTTTT. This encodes CASSLLHRGTGELFF.

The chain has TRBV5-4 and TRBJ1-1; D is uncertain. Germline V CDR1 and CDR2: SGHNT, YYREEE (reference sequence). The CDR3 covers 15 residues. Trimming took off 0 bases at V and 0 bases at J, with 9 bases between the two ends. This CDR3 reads CASSLGRVLNTEAFF. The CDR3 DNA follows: TGTGCCAGCAGCTTGGGGAGGGTATTGAACACTGAAGCTTTCTTT.

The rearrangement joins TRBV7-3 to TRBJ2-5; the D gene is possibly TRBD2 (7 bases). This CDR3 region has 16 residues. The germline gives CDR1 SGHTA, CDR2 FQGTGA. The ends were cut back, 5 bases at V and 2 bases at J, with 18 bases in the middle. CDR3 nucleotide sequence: TGTGCCAGCAGCACCAGGGGCGGGGGAACACAAGAGACCCAGTACTTC. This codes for CASSTRGGGTQETQYF.

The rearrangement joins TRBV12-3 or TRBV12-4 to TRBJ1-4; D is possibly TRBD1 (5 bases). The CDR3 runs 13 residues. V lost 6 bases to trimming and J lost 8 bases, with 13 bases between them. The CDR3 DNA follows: TGTGCCAGCAGCCTTCAGGGTGGAGAAAAACTGTTTTTT. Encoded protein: CASSLQGGEKLFF.

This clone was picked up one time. Here the CDR3 DNA reads TGTGCCAGCAGCCCGAGGCCCGGGGAGCTGTTTTTT. This gives the protein CASSPRPGELFF. The J gene is TRBJ2-2, the V gene TRBV9; the D is unclear. CDR3 length: 12 amino acids. Trimming shortened V by 4 bases and J by 6 bases, and 7 bases separated the two germline ends. Germline V gene sequence: CDR1 SGDLS, CDR2 YYNGEE. The whole variable domain, filled in from reference TRBV9 and TRBJ2-2, reads DSGVTQTPKHLITATGQRVTLRCSPRSGDLSVYWYQQSLDQGLQFLIQYYNGEERAKGNILERFSAQQFPDLHSELNLSSLELGDSALYFCASSPRPGELFFGEGSRLTVL.

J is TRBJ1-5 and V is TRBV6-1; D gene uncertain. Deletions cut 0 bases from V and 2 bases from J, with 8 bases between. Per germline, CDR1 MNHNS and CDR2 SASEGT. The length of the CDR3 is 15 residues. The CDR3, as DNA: TGTGCCAGCAGTGAAGCGCCAGGTGGCAATCAGCCCCAGCATTTT. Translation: CASSEAPGGNQPQHF.

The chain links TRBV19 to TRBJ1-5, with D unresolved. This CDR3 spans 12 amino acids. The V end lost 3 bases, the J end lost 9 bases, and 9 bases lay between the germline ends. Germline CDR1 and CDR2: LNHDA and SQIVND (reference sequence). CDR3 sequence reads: CASSMDFGPQHF. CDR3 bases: TGTGCCAGTAGTATGGACTTCGGGCCCCAGCATTTT.

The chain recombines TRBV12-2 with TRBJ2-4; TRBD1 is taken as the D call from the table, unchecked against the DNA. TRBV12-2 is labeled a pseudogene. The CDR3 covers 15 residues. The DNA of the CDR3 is TGTGCAAGTCGCCCGGACAGGGGAGGAGAAAACATTCAGTACTTC. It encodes CASRPDRGGENIQYF.

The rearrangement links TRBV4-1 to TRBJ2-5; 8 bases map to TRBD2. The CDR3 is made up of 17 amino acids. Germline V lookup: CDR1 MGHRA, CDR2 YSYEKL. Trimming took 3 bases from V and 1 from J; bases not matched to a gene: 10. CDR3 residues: CASSQSQASGPQETQYF. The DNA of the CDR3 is TGCGCCAGCAGCCAGTCCCAGGCTAGCGGGCCCCAAGAGACCCAGTACTTC.

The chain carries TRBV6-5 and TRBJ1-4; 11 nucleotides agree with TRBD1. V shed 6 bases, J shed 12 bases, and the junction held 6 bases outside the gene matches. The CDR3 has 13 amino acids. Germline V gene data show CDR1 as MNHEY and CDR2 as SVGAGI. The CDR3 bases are TGTGCCAGCAGCCAACCGGGACAGGGGGAACTGTTTTTT. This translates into CASSQPGQGELFF.

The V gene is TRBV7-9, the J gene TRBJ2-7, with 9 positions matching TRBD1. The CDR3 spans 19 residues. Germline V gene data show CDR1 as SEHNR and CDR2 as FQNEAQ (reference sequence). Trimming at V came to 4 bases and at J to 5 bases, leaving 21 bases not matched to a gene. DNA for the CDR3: TGTGCCAGCAGCTCTTTTGACTCGGACAGGGGTCCCTTTGTTAACGAGCAGTACTTC. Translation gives CASSSFDSDRGPFVNEQYF. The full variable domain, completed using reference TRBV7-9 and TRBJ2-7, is DTGVSQNPRHKITKRGQNVTFRCDPISEHNRLYWYRQTLGQGPEFLTYFQNEAQLEKSRLLSDRFSAERPKGSFSTLEIQRTEQGDSAMYLCASSSFDSDRGPFVNEQYFGPGTRLTVT.

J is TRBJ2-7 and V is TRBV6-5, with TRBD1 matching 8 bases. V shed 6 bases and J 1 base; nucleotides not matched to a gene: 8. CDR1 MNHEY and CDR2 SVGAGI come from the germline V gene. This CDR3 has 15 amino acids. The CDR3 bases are TGTGCCAGCAGAGAGACAGGGGCAGGTTCCTACGAGCAGTACTTC. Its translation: CASRETGAGSYEQYF.

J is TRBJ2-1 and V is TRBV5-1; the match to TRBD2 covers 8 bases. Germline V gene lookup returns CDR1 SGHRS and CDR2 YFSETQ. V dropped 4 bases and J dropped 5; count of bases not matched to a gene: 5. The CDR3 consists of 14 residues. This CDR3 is CASSAGGANNEQFF. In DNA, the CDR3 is TGCGCCAGCAGCGCCGGGGGGGCGAACAATGAGCAGTTCTTC.

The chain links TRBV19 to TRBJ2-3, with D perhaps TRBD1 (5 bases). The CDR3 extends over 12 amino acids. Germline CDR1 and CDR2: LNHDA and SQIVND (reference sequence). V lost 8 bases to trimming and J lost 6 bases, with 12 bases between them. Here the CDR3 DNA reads TGTGCCAGTCGTACTCAGGGCGATACGCAGTATTTT. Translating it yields CASRTQGDTQYF.

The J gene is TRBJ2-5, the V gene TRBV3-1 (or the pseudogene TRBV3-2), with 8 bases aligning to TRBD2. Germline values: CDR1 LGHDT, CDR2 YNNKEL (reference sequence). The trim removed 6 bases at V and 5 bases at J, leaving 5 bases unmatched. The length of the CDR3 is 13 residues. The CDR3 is CASRPGGGETQYF. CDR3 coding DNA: TGTGCCAGCAGGCCCGGGGGGGGCGAGACCCAGTACTTC.

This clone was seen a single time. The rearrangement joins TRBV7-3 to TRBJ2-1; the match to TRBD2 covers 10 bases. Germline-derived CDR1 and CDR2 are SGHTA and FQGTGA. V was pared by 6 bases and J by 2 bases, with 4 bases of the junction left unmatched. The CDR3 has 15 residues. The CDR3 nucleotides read TGTGCCAGCAGTCAGAGCGGGGGGGCCTACAATGAGCAGTTCTTC. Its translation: CASSQSGGAYNEQFF.

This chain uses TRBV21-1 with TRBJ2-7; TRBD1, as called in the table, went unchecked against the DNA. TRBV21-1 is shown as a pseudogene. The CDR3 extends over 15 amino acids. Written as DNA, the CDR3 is TGTGCCAGCAGCACGGGACAGGGATCCTCCTACGAGCAGTACTTC. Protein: CASSTGQGSSYEQYF.

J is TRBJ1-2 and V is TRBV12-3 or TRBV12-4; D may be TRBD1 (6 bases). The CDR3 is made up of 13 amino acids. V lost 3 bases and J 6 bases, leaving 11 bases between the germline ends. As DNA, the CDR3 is TGTGCCAGCAGTTTCAACAGGGTCCATGGCTACACCTTC. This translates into CASSFNRVHGYTF.

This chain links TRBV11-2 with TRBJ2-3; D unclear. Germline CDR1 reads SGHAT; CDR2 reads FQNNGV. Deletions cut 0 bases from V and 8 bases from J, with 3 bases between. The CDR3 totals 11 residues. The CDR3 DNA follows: TGTGCCAGCAGCTTAGATATTACGCAGTATTTT. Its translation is CASSLDITQYF.

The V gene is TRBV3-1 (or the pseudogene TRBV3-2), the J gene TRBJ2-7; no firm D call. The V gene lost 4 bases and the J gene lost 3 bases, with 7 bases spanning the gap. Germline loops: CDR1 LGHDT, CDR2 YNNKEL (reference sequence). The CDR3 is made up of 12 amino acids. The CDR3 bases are TGTGCCAGCAGCCCCCGCGGCTACGAGCAGTACTTC. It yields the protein CASSPRGYEQYF.

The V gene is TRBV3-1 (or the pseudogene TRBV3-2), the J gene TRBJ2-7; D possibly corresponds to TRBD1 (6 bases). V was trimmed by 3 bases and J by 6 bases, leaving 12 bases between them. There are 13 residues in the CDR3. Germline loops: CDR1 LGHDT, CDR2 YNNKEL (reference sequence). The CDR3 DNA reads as TGTGCCAGCAGCCAGAATCAGGGGACCGAGCAGTACTTC. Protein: CASSQNQGTEQYF.